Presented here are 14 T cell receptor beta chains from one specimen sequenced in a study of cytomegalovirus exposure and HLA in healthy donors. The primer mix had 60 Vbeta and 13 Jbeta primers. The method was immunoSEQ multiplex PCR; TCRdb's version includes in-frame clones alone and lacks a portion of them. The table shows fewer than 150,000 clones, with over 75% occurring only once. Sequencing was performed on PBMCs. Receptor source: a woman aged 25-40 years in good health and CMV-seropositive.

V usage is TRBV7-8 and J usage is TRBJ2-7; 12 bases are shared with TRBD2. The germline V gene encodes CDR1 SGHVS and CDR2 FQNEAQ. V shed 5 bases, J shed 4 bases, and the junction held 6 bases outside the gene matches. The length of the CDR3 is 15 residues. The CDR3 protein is CASSPRTSGAYEQYF. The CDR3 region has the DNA TGTGCCAGCAGCCCCAGGACTAGCGGGGCGTACGAGCAGTACTTC.

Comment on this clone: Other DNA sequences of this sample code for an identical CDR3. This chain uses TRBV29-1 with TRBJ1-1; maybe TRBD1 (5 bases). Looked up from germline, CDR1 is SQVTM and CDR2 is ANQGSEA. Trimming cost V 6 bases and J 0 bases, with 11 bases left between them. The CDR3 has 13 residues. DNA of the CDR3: TGCAGCGTGGCGAGACAGCTGAACACTGAAGCTTTCTTT. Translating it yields CSVARQLNTEAFF.

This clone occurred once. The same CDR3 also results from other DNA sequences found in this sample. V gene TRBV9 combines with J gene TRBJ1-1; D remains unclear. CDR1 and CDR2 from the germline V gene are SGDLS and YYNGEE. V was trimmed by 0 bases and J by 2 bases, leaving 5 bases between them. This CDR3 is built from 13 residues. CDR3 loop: CASSVDGNTEAFF. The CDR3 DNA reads TGTGCCAGCAGCGTAGATGGCAACACTGAAGCTTTCTTT.

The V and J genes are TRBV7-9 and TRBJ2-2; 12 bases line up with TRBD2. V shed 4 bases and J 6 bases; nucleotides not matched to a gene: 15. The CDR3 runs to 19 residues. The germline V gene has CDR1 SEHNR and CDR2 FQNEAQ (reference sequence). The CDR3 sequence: CASSSLGASGRAVPGELFF. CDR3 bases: TGTGCCAGCAGCTCTCTAGGGGCTAGCGGGAGGGCCGTCCCCGGGGAGCTGTTTTTT.

The DNA of the CDR3 is TGTGCCAGCAGTGAGCTTTCTGGGGGGCAAGAGACCCAGTACTTC. This gives the protein CASSELSGGQETQYF. The genes are TRBV2 and TRBJ2-5, with D possibly TRBD2 on 6 matching bases. The CDR3 spans 15 residues. The V gene's germline CDR1 is SNHLY and CDR2 FYNNEI. Trimming shortened V by 3 bases and J by 2 bases, and 13 bases separated the two germline ends. Full variable domain (outside the CDR3, taken from reference TRBV2 and TRBJ2-5): EPEVTQTPSHQVTQMGQEVILRCVPISNHLYFYWYRQILGQKVEFLVSFYNNEISEKSEIFDDQFSVERPDGSNFTLKIRSTKLEDSAMYFCASSELSGGQETQYFGPGTRLLVL.

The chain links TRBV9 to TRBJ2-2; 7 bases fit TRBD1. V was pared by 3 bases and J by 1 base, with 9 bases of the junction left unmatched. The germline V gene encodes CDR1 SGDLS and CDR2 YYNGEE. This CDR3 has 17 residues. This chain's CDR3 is CASSDNPGTENTGELFF. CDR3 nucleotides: TGTGCCAGCAGCGATAATCCCGGGACAGAGAACACCGGGGAGCTGTTTTTT.

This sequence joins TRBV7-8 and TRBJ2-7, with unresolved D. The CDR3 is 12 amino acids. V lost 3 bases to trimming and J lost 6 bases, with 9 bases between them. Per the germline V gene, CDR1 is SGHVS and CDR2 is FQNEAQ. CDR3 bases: TGTGCCAGCAGCTTCCTAGGTGGCGAGCAGTACTTC. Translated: CASSFLGGEQYF. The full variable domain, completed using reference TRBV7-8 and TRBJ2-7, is GAGVSQSPRYKVAKRGQDVALRCDPISGHVSLFWYQQALGQGPEFLTYFQNEAQLDKSGLPSDRFFAERPEGSVSTLKIQRTQQEDSAVYLCASSFLGGEQYFGPGTRLTVT.

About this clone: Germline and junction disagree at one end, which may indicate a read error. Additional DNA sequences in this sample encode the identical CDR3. The CDR3 loop is CASSESSGLGGANYGYTF. The CDR3 DNA reads TGTGCCAGCAGTGAATCGTCGGGATTGGGGGGTGCTAACTACGGCTACACCTTC. J is TRBJ1-2 and V is TRBV6-1; D possibly corresponds to TRBD1 (5 bases). Germline V gene sequence: CDR1 MNHNS, CDR2 SASEGT. The CDR3 loop spans 18 amino acids.

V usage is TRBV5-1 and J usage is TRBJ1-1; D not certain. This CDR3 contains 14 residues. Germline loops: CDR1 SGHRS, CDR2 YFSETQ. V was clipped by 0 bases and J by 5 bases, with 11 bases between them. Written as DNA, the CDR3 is TGCGCCAGCAGCTTGGATGGGCCGAGAACTGAAGCTTTCTTT. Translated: CASSLDGPRTEAFF.

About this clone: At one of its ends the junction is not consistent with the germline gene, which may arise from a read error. This CDR3 is CASSPGSTNEKLFF. CDR3 bases: TGTGCTAGCAGCCCGGGGAGCACTAATGAAAAACTGTTTTTT. The rearrangement links TRBV7-7 to TRBJ1-4; D is undetermined. The CDR3 runs to 14 residues. The germline CDR1 and CDR2 sequences are SSHAT and FNYEAQ (reference sequence).

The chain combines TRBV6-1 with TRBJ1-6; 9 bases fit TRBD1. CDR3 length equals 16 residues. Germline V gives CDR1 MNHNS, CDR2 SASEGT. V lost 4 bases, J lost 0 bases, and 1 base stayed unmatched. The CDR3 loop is CASSGDRDSYNSPLHF. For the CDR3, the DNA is TGTGCCAGCAGTGGGGACAGGGACTCCTATAATTCACCCCTCCACTTT.

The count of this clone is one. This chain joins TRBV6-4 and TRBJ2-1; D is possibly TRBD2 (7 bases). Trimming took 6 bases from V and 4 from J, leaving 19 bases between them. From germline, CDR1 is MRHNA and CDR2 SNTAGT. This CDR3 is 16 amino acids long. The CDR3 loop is CASSSGGGGGYNEQFF. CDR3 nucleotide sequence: TGTGCCAGCAGCTCCGGCGGGGGAGGGGGGTACAATGAGCAGTTCTTC.

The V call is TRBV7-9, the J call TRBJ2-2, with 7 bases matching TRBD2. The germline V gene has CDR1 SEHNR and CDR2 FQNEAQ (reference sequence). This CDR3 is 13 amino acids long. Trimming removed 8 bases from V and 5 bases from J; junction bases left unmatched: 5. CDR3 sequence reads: CASGERGTGELFF. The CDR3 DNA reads TGTGCCAGCGGCGAGCGGGGAACCGGGGAGCTGTTTTTT.

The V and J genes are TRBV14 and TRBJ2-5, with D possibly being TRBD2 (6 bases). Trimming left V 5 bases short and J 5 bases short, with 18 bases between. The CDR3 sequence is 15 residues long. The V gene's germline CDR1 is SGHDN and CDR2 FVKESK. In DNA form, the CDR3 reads TGTGCCAGCAGCGGCCGGACGGGAGTCGGGGAGACCCAGTACTTC. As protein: CASSGRTGVGETQYF.